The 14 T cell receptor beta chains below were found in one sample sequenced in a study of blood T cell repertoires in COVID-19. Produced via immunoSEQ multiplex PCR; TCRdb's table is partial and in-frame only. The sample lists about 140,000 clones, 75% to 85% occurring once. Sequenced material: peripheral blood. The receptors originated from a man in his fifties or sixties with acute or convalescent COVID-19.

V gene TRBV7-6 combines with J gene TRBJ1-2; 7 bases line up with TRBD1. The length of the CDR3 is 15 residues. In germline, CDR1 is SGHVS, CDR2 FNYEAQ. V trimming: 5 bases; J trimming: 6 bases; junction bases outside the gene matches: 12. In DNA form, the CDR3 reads TGTGCCAGCAGCCCGATAGGGGGCCAGGCCGATGGCTACACCTTC. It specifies CASSPIGGQADGYTF.

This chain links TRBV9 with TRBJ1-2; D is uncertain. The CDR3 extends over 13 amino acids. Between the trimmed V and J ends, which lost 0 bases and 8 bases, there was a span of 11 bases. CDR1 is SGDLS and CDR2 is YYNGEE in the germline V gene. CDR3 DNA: TGTGCCAGCAGCGTAGTTAGCGGGAGAGGCTACACCTTC. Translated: CASSVVSGRGYTF.

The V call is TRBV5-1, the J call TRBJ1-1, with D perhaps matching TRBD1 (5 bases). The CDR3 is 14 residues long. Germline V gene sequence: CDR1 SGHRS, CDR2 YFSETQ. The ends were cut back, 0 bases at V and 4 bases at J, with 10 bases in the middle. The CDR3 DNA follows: TGCGCCAGCAGCTTGGTGGGGCATGGCACTGAAGCTTTCTTT. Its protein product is CASSLVGHGTEAFF. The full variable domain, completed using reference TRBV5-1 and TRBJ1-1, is KAGVTQTPRYLIKTRGQQVTLSCSPISGHRSVSWYQQTPGQGLQFLFEYFSETQRNKGNFPGRFSGRQFSNSRSEMNVSTLELGDSALYLCASSLVGHGTEAFFGQGTRLTVV.

CDR3 residues: CASSLRGGSGSRETQYF. CDR3 bases: TGTGCCAGCAGCTTAAGGGGGGGTAGCGGGAGCCGGGAGACCCAGTACTTC. The chain links TRBV7-3 to TRBJ2-5, with 9 bases identical to TRBD2. The V and J ends lost 1 base and 5 bases, in that order; junction bases with no gene match: 11. Germline V lookup: CDR1 SGHTA, CDR2 FQGTGA. The CDR3 is 17 amino acids.

CDR3 sequence (DNA): TGTGCCAGCAGCCCAAAGGGTAAGGGACTTGATAACACCGGGGAGCTGTTTTTT. Encoded protein: CASSPKGKGLDNTGELFF. This chain connects TRBV14 to TRBJ2-2, with a possible D match to TRBD2 (6 bases). Germline-derived CDR1 and CDR2 are SGHDN and FVKESK. CDR3 size: 18 residues. V shed 4 bases and J shed 2 bases, with 20 bases lying between them.

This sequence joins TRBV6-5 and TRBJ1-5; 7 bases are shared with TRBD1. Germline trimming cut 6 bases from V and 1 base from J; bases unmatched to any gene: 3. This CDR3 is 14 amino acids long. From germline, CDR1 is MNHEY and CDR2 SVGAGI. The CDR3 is CASSPTGSNQPQHF. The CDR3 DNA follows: TGTGCCAGCAGCCCGACAGGGAGCAATCAGCCCCAGCATTTT.

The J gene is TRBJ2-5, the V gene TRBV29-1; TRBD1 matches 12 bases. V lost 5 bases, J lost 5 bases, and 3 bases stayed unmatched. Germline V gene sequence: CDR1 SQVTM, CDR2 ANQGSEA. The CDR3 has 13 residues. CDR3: CSVRDRGLETQYF. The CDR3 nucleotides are TGCAGCGTTCGGGACAGGGGGCTTGAGACCCAGTACTTC.

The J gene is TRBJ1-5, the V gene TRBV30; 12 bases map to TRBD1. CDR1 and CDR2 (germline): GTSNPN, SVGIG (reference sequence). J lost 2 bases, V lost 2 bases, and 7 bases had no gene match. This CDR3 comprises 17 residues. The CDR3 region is CAWSFGTGGLGNQPQHF. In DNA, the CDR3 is TGTGCCTGGAGTTTTGGGACAGGGGGCTTGGGCAATCAGCCCCAGCATTTT.

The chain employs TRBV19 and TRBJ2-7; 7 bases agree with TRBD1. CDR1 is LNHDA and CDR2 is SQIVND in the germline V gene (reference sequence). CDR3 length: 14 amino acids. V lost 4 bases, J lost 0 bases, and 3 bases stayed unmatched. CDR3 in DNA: TGTGCCAGTAGTACGAGGGACAGCTCCTACGAGCAGTACTTC. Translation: CASSTRDSSYEQYF. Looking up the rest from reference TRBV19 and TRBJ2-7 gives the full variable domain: DGGITQSPKYLFRKEGQNVTLSCEQNLNHDAMYWYRQDPGQGLRLIYYSQIVNDFQKGDIAEGYSVSREKKESFPLTVTSAQKNPTAFYLCASSTRDSSYEQYFGPGTRLTVT.

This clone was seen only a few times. CDR3 residues: CASSLTGMDTEAFF. The CDR3 DNA reads as TGTGCCAGCAGTCTAACAGGGATGGACACTGAAGCTTTCTTT. The chain uses TRBV6-6 and TRBJ1-1, with TRBD1 as a possible D gene (6 bases). V lost 5 bases to trimming and J lost 3 bases, with 13 bases between them. CDR3 length: 14 residues. Germline CDR1 and CDR2: MNHNY and SVGAGI (reference sequence).

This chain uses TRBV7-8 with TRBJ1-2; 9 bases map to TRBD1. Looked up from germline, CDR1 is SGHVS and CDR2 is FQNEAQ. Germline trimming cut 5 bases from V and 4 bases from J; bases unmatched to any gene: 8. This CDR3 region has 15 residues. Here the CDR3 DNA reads TGTGCCAGCAGCCTCAATACAGGGGGCTTCTATGGCTACACCTTC. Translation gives CASSLNTGGFYGYTF.

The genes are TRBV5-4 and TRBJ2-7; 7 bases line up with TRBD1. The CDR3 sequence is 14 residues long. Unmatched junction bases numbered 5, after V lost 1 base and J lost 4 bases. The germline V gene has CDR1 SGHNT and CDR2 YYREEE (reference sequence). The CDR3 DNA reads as TGTGCCAGCAGCTTGTCTGACAGGGCGTACGAGCAGTACTTC. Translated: CASSLSDRAYEQYF.

Here the CDR3 reads CASSFTGQTTSYEQYF. CDR3 sequence (DNA): TGCGCCAGCAGCTTCACCGGACAGACCACCTCCTACGAGCAGTACTTC. V and J are TRBV5-1 and TRBJ2-7; D may be TRBD1 (6 bases). This CDR3 has 16 residues. Trimming took off 2 bases at V and 0 bases at J, with 15 bases between the two ends. The V gene's germline CDR1 is SGHRS and CDR2 YFSETQ.

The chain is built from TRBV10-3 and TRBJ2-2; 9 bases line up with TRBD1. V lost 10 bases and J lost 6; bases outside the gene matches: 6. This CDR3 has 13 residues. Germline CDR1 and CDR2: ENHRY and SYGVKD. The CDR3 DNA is TGTGCCACGAGGGACAGGGAGCCCGGGGAGCTGTTTTTT. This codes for CATRDREPGELFF.